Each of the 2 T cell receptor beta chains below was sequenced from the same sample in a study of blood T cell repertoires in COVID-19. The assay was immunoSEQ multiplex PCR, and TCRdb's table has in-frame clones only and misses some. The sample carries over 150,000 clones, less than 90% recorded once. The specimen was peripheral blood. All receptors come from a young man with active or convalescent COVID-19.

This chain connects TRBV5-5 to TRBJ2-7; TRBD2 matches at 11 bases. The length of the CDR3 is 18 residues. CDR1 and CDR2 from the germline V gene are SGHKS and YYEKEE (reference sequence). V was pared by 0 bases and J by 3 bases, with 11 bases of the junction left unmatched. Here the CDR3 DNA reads TGTGCCAGCAGCTTGGTCGACCTCACTAGCGGGAGTTACTACGAGCAGTACTTC. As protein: CASSLVDLTSGSYYEQYF.

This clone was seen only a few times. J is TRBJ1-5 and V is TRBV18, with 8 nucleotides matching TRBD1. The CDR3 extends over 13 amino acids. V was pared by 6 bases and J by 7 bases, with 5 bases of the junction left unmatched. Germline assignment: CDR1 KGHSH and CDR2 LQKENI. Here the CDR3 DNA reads TGTGCCAGCTCCGGACAGGGTGAACAGCCCCAGCATTTT. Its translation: CASSGQGEQPQHF.